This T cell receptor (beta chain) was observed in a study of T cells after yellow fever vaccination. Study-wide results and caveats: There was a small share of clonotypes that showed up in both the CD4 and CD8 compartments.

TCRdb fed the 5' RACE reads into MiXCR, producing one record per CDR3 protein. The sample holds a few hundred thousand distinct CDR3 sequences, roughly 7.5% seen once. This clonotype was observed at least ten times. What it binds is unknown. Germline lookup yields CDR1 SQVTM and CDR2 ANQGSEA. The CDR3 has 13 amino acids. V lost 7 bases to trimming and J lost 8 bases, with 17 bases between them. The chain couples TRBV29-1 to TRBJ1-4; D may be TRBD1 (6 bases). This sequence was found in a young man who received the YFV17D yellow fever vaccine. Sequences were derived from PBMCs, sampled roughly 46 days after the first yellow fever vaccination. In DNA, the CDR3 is TGCAGCGCTAAGGACAGTGGGGGAGAAAAACTGTTTTTT. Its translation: CSAKDSGGEKLFF.